The entry below gives a single TCR beta chain sequence along with its context. Its antigen remains unknown. After removal of 3 bases from V and 2 bases from J, the junction contained 3 bases not matched to a gene. CDR1 is KGHSH, CDR2 LQKENI, per germline. The CDR3 runs to 15 residues. Both 60 Vbeta primers and 13 Jbeta primers went into the PCR. Clones were read by immunoSEQ multiplex PCR, and TCRdb kept only the in-frame ones, dropping some. Here the sample table reports about 210,000 clones. The sample belongs to a study of cytomegalovirus exposure and HLA in healthy donors. Study-wide background: HLA-typed donors were the source of about 85 million unique TCRs, which an early data release held.

Study results and limitations: The likely explanation for a cluster of highly shared sequence variants was sequencing artifact.

Specimen: PBMCs. The receptor was derived from a woman between 25 and 40 years old in good health and CMV-seropositive. The chain carries TRBV18 and TRBJ2-3, with TRBD2 matching 9 bases. The CDR3 nucleotides are TGTGCCAGCTCACCTAGACTAGCGGTCACAGATACGCAGTATTTT. It specifies CASSPRLAVTDTQYF.